This T cell receptor (beta chain) was captured in a study of blood T cell repertoires in COVID-19. Looked up from germline, CDR1 is SGHDT and CDR2 is YYEEEE. The CDR3 extends over 15 amino acids. A word on this clone: Its ends do not fully match the called genes, so a read error is possible.

Clones were sequenced by immunoSEQ multiplex PCR, and TCRdb holds only the in-frame ones, with some missing. The profile shows about 240,000 clones, about 86% of them singletons. V is TRBV5-6 and J is TRBJ2-5, with 12 bases fitting TRBD2. Sequenced: peripheral blood. The TCR sequence derives from a woman between 50 and 59 years old with COVID-19, enrolled during active disease. CDR3 sequence (DNA): TGTGCCAGCAGCCTCCCGACTAGCGGGGGCTCCTTAAGGGACTTC. Translation gives CASSLPTSGGSLRDF.